This TCR beta chain was sequenced in a study of blood T cells in healthy people across ages. Study-level results: Aged donors had fewer naive CD4+ cells and lower diversity than long-lived donors.

Primed by a sample-barcoded 5' primer and a J-beta primer mix, a second PCR proceeded for about 7 to 12 cycles. TCRdb itself ran the 5' RACE reads through MiXCR, one entry per CDR3 protein. Altogether around 800,000 distinct CDR3 sequences are present, around 68% being singletons, with the ten largest covering about 30%. Healthy Russian Caucasian donors spanned ages about 6 to 100 years. It was roughly 10 milliliters of peripheral blood that were drawn from each donor. Researchers report isolating at least 7 million PBMCs per sample. This clonotype was picked up a small number of times. What it recognizes is unknown. Trimming took off 2 bases at V and 5 bases at J, with 15 bases between the two ends. Germline CDR1 and CDR2: SGHTA and FQGTGA. The CDR3 length is 15 residues.

The V gene is TRBV7-3, the J gene TRBJ2-5; tentative D call: TRBD2 (5 bases). The sample taken for sequencing was blood. The origin of this receptor is a man aged 25 to 40 in good health. The CDR3 is CASSLGRELRETQYF. The CDR3 DNA reads TGTGCCAGCAGCTTAGGCCGGGAATTACGGGAGACCCAGTACTTC. Drawing the rest from reference TRBV7-3 and TRBJ2-5, the complete variable domain is GAGVSQTPSNKVTEKGKYVELRCDPISGHTALYWYRQSLGQGPEFLIYFQGTGAADDSGLPNDRFFAVRPEGSVSTLKIQRTERGDSAVYLCASSLGRELRETQYFGPGTRLLVL.